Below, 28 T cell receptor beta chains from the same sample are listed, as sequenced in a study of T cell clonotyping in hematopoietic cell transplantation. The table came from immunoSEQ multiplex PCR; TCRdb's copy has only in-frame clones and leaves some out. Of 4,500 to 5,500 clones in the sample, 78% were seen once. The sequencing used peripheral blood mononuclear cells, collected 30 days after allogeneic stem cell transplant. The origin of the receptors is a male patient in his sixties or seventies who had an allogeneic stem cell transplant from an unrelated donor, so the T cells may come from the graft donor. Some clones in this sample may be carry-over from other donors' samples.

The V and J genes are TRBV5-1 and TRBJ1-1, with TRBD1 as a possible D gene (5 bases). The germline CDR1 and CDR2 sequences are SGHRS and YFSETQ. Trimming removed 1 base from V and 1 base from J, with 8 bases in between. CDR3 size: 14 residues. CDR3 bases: TGCGCCAGCAGCTTGTACGACAGGAACACTGAAGCTTTCTTT. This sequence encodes CASSLYDRNTEAFF.

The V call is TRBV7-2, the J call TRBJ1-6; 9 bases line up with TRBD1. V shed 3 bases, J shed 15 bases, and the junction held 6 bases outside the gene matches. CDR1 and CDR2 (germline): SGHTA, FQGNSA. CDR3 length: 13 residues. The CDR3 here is CASSFGTGRFLHF. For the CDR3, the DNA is TGTGCCAGCAGCTTTGGGACAGGGCGATTCCTCCACTTT.

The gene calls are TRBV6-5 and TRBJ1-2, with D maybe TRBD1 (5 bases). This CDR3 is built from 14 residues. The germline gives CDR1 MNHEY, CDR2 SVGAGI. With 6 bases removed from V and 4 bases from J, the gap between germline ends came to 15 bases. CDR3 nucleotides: TGTGCCAGCAGCCAAGGTCGGGGGGTCTATGGCTACACCTTC. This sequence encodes CASSQGRGVYGYTF.

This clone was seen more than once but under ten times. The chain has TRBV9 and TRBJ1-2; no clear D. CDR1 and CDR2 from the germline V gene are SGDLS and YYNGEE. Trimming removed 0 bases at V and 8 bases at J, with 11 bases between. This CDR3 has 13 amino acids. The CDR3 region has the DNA TGTGCCAGCAGCGTAGTTGGATCGGACGGCTACACCTTC. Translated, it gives CASSVVGSDGYTF.

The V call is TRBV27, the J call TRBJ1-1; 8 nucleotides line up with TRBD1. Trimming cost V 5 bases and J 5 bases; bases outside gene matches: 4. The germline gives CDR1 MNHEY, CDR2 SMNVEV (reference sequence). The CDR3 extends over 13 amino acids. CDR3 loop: CASSARGRTEAFF. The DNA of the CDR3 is TGTGCCAGCAGTGCCAGGGGGCGGACTGAAGCTTTCTTT.

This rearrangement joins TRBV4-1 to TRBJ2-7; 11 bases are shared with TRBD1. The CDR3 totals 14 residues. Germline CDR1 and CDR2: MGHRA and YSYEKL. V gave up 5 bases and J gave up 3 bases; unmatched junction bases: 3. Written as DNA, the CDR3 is TGCGCCAGCAGCATTGGGACAGGGGGCTACGAGCAGTACTTC. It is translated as CASSIGTGGYEQYF.

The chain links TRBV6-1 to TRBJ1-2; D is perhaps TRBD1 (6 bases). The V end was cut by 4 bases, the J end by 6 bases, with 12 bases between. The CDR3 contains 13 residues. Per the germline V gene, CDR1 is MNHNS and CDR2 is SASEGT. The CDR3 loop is CASSGWGGDGYTF. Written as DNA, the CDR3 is TGTGCCAGCAGTGGTTGGGGGGGCGATGGCTACACCTTC.

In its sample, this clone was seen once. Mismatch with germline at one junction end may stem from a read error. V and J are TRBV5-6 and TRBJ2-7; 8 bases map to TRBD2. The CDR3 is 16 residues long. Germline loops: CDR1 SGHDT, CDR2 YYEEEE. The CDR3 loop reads CASSLGGHSGGKSVGF. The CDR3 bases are TGTGCCAGCAGCTTGGGAGGGCACAGCGGGGGAAAGAGTGTCGGCTTC.

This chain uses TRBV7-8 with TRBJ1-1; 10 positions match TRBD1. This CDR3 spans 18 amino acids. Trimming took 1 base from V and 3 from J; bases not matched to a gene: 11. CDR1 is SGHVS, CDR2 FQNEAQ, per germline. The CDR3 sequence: CASSLVDRQGAWDTEAFF. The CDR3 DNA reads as TGTGCCAGCAGCTTAGTGGATAGACAGGGGGCGTGGGACACTGAAGCTTTCTTT.

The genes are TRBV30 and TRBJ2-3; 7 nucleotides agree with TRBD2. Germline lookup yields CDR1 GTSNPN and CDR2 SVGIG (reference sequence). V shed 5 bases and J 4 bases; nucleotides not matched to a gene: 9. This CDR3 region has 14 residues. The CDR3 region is CAWARGSRADTQYF. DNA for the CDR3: TGTGCCTGGGCCCGCGGGAGTCGGGCAGATACGCAGTATTTT. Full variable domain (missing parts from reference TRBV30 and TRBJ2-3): SQTIHQWPATLVQPVGSPLSLECTVEGTSNPNLYWYRQAAGRGLQLLFYSVGIGQISSEVPQNLSASRPQDRQFILSSKKLLLSDSGFYLCAWARGSRADTQYFGPGTRLTVL.

The CDR3 sequence is CASSLQGIRDSPLHF. The CDR3 DNA follows: TGCGCCAGCAGCCTTCAGGGGATTAGGGATTCACCCCTCCACTTT. The V gene is TRBV5-1, the J gene TRBJ1-6; TRBD1 is a possible D gene (6 bases). CDR1 SGHRS and CDR2 YFSETQ come from the germline V gene. The V gene lost 4 bases and the J gene lost 8 bases, with 16 bases spanning the gap. There are 15 residues in the CDR3.

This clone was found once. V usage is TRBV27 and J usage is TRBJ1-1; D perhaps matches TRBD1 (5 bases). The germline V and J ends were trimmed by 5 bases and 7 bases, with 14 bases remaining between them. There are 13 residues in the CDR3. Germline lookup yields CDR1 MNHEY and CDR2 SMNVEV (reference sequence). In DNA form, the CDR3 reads TGTGCCAGCAGTACGTACGGGGACCTTGAAGCTTTCTTT. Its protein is CASSTYGDLEAFF.

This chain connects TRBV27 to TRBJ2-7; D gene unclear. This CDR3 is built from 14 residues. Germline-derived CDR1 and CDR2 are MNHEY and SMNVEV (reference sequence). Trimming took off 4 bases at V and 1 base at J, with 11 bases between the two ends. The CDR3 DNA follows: TGTGCCAGCAGTTCCGACCTGTATTCCTACGAGCAGTACTTC. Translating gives CASSSDLYSYEQYF.

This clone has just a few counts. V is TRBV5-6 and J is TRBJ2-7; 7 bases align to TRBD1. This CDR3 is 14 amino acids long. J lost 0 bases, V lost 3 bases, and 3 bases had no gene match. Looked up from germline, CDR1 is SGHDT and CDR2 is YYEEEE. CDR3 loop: CASSSGQISYEQYF. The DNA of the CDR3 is TGTGCCAGCAGCTCGGGACAGATCTCCTACGAGCAGTACTTC. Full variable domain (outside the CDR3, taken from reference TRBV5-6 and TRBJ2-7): DAGVTQSPTHLIKTRGQQVTLRCSPKSGHDTVSWYQQALGQGPQFIFQYYEEEERQRGNFPDRFSGHQFPNYSSELNVNALLLGDSALYLCASSSGQISYEQYFGPGTRLTVT.

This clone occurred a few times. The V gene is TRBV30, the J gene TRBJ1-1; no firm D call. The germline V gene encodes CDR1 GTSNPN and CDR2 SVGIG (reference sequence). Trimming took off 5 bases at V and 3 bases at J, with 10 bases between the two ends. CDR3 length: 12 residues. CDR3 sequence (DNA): TGTGCCTGGGGACCGGGCTACACTGAAGCTTTCTTT. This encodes CAWGPGYTEAFF. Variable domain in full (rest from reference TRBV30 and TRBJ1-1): SQTIHQWPATLVQPVGSPLSLECTVEGTSNPNLYWYRQAAGRGLQLLFYSVGIGQISSEVPQNLSASRPQDRQFILSSKKLLLSDSGFYLCAWGPGYTEAFFGQGTRLTVV.

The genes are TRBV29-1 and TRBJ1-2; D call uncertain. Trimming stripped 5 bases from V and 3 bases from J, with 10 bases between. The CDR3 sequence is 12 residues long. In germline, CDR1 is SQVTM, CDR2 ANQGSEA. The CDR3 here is CSVYVVYYGYTF. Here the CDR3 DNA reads TGCAGCGTTTATGTGGTTTACTATGGCTACACCTTC.

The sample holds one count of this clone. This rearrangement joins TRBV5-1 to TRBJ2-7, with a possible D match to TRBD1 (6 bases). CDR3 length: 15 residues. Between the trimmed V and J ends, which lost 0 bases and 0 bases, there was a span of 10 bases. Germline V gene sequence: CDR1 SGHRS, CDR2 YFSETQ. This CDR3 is CASSLAQGFSYEQYF. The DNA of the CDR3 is TGCGCCAGCAGCTTGGCCCAGGGGTTCTCCTACGAGCAGTACTTC.

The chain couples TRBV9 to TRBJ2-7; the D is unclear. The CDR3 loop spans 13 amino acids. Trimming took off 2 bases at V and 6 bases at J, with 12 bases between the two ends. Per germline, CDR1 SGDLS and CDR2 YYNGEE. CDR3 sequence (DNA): TGTGCCAGCAGCGTTTCAACCCACGGCGAGCAGTACTTC. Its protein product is CASSVSTHGEQYF.

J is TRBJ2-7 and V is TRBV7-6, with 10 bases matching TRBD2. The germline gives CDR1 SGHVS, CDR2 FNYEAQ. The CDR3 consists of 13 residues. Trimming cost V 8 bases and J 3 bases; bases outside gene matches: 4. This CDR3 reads CASLAGDSYEQYF. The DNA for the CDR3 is TGTGCCAGCCTAGCGGGAGACAGCTACGAGCAGTACTTC.

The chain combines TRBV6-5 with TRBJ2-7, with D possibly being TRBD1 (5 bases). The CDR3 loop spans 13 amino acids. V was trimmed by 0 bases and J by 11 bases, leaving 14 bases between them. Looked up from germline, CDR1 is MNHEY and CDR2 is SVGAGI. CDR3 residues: CASSYSWQGNKYF. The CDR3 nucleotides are TGTGCCAGCAGTTACTCTTGGCAGGGCAATAAGTACTTC.

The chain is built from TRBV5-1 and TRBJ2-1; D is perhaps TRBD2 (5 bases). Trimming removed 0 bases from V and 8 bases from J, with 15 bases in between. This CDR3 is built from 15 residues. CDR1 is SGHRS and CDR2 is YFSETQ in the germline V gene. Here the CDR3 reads CASSLEPGIQYEQFF. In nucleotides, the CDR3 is TGCGCCAGCAGCTTGGAACCGGGAATTCAATATGAGCAGTTCTTC.

The CDR3 region is CASSSPPQGSNEKLFF. CDR3 nucleotides: TGTGCCAGCAGCTCCCCCCCCCAGGGGAGTAATGAAAAACTGTTTTTT. The gene calls are TRBV28 and TRBJ1-4, with D perhaps matching TRBD1 (6 bases). Germline V gives CDR1 MDHEN, CDR2 SYDVKM. The CDR3 loop spans 16 amino acids. The ends were cut back, 6 bases at V and 4 bases at J, with 18 bases in the middle.

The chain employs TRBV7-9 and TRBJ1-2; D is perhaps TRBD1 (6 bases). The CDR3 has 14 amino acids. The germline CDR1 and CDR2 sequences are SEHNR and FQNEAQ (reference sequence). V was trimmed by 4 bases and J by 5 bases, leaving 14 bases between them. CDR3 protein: CASSSSAGQYGYTF. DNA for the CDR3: TGTGCCAGCAGCTCGTCAGCTGGACAGTATGGCTACACCTTC.

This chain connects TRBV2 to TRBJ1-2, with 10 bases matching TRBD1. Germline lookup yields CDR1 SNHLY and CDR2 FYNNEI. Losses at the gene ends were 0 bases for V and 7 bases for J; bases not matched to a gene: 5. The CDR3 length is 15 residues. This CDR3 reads CASSEAGQGEGGYTF. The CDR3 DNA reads TGTGCCAGCAGTGAAGCTGGACAGGGGGAGGGTGGCTACACCTTC. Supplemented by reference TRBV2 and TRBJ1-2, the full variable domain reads EPEVTQTPSHQVTQMGQEVILRCVPISNHLYFYWYRQILGQKVEFLVSFYNNEISEKSEIFDDQFSVERPDGSNFTLKIRSTKLEDSAMYFCASSEAGQGEGGYTFGSGTRLTVV.

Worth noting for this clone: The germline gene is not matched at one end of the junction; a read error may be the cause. CDR3 protein: CASSATGGVSYEQCF. CDR3 DNA: TGTGCCAGCAGCGCAACGGGGGGGGTTTCCTACGAGCAGTGCTTC. This rearrangement joins TRBV7-6 to TRBJ2-7, with 8 bases identical to TRBD2. This CDR3 contains 15 residues. Germline values: CDR1 SGHVS, CDR2 FNYEAQ.

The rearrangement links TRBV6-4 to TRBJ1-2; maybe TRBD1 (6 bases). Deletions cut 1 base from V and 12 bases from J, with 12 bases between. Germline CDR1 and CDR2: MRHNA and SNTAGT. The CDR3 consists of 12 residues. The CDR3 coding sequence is TGTGCCAGCAGTGACTGGGGGGCAGGGGACACCTTC. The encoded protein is CASSDWGAGDTF.

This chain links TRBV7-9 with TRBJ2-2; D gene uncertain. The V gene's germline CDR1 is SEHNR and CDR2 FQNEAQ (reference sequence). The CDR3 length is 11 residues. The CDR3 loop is CATTDGGELFF. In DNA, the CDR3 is TGTGCTACGACTGATGGAGGGGAGCTGTTTTTT.

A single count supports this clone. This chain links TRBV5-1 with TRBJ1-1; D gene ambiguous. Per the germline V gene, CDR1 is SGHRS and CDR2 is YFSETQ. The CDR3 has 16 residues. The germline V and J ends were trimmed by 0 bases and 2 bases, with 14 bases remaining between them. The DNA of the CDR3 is TGCGCCAGCAGCTTGGCTGAGATGGTGGGAAACACTGAAGCTTTCTTT. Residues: CASSLAEMVGNTEAFF.